Presented here are 27 T cell receptor beta chains from one specimen sequenced in a study of PD-L1 blockade in urothelial cancer. The sample's time point: pretreatment peripheral blood. Clones were read by immunoSEQ multiplex PCR, and TCRdb kept only the in-frame ones, dropping some. The repertoire holds 95,000 to 100,000 clones, with about nine tenths as singletons. This specimen consisted of PBMCs, obtained around atezolizumab (anti-PD-L1) treatment. The receptor source for this set is a man aged 60-69 years with urothelial cancer.

A single count supports this clone. CDR3 sequence: CASSKTSGGSSSYEQYF. The CDR3 DNA reads as TGTGCCAGCAGTAAGACTAGCGGGGGGTCCAGCTCCTACGAGCAGTACTTC. V gene TRBV2 combines with J gene TRBJ2-7, with TRBD2 matching 13 bases. Trimming removed 5 bases from V and 0 bases from J; junction bases left unmatched: 7. CDR3 size: 17 residues. Looked up from germline, CDR1 is SNHLY and CDR2 is FYNNEI.

The rearrangement uses TRBV5-4 and TRBJ2-3, with D possibly being TRBD2 (5 bases). The length of the CDR3 is 17 residues. V was trimmed by 2 bases and J by 1 base, leaving 17 bases between them. The germline gives CDR1 SGHNT, CDR2 YYREEE (reference sequence). The CDR3 spells CASSLQGIPRGTDTQYF. CDR3 nucleotides: TGTGCCAGCAGCTTACAAGGAATCCCGCGGGGCACAGATACGCAGTATTTT. The full variable domain, in which reference TRBV5-4 and TRBJ2-3 provide the parts outside the CDR3, is ETGVTQSPTHLIKTRGQQVTLRCSSQSGHNTVSWYQQALGQGPQFIFQYYREEENGRGNFPPRFSGLQFPNYSSELNVNALELDDSALYLCASSLQGIPRGTDTQYFGPGTRLTVL.

The chain combines TRBV29-1 with TRBJ2-7; maybe TRBD1 (6 bases). Germline CDR1 reads SQVTM; CDR2 reads ANQGSEA. V was shortened by 4 bases and J by 4 bases, with 17 bases between the two germline ends. The CDR3 length is 14 residues. The CDR3 loop reads CSVGASAGEYEQYF. The CDR3 DNA reads TGCAGCGTTGGCGCATCGGCAGGGGAGTACGAGCAGTACTTC.

V usage is TRBV6-6 and J usage is TRBJ2-1; the match to TRBD1 covers 7 bases. Germline lookup yields CDR1 MNHNY and CDR2 SVGAGI (reference sequence). The CDR3 runs to 13 residues. The V segment lost 5 bases and the J segment 6 bases; nucleotides outside the gene matches: 4. The CDR3 loop is CASSTQGFNEQFF. The CDR3 nucleotides are TGTGCCAGCAGTACACAGGGGTTCAATGAGCAGTTCTTC.

Written as DNA, the CDR3 is TGTGCCAGTGGGACTAGCGGGACCCGATGGGCCGGGGAGCTGTTTTTT. It yields the protein CASGTSGTRWAGELFF. The chain combines TRBV28 with TRBJ2-2; 13 bases align to TRBD2. This CDR3 is built from 16 residues. Germline V lookup: CDR1 MDHEN, CDR2 SYDVKM. The J segment lost 6 bases and the V segment lost 9 bases, leaving 10 bases of the junction unmatched.

This chain uses TRBV2 with TRBJ2-1, with 16 bases lining up with TRBD2. Germline V gene data show CDR1 as SNHLY and CDR2 as FYNNEI. This CDR3 contains 16 residues. The junction had 6 bases not matched to a gene; V was cut back by 6 bases and J by 7 bases. The CDR3 DNA reads as TGTGCCAGCAGGGGACTAGCGGGAGGGATTATAAATGAGCAGTTCTTC. It yields the protein CASRGLAGGIINEQFF.

The sample holds a few counts of this clone. The rearrangement joins TRBV19 to TRBJ2-2; D call uncertain. Trimming removed 4 bases from V and 6 bases from J, with 6 bases in between. Germline V CDR1 and CDR2: LNHDA, SQIVND (reference sequence). The length of the CDR3 is 12 residues. CDR3 in amino acids: CASSTPAGELFF. The DNA for the CDR3 is TGTGCCAGTAGTACCCCGGCCGGGGAGCTGTTTTTT. Based on the CDR3 plus reference TRBV19 and TRBJ2-2, the full variable domain is DGGITQSPKYLFRKEGQNVTLSCEQNLNHDAMYWYRQDPGQGLRLIYYSQIVNDFQKGDIAEGYSVSREKKESFPLTVTSAQKNPTAFYLCASSTPAGELFFGEGSRLTVL.

This rearrangement joins TRBV5-5 to TRBJ1-1; the D is unclear. Per germline, CDR1 SGHKS and CDR2 YYEKEE (reference sequence). The CDR3 has 15 amino acids. V lost 0 bases and J lost 1, with 10 bases in between. CDR3 in amino acids: CASSLALGGNTEAFF. The CDR3 bases are TGTGCCAGCAGCTTGGCCTTAGGAGGGAACACTGAAGCTTTCTTT. Filled out from reference TRBV5-5 and TRBJ1-1, the complete variable domain reads DAGVTQSPTHLIKTRGQQVTLRCSPISGHKSVSWYQQVLGQGPQFIFQYYEKEERGRGNFPDRFSARQFPNYSSELNVNALLLGDSALYLCASSLALGGNTEAFFGQGTRLTVV.

This chain connects TRBV29-1 to TRBJ2-3; 8 positions agree with TRBD1. V shed 7 bases, J shed 6 bases, and the junction held 12 bases outside the gene matches. The CDR3 is 14 residues long. Germline values: CDR1 SQVTM, CDR2 ANQGSEA. The CDR3 protein is CSAGQGLGFDTQYF. The CDR3 DNA reads TGCAGCGCTGGACAGGGATTGGGTTTCGATACGCAGTATTTT.

CDR3 coding DNA: TGTGCCAGCAGGGTGGGGACAGGGGGCCAAGAGACCCAGTACTTC. It is translated as CASRVGTGGQETQYF. The chain recombines TRBV2 with TRBJ2-5, with 11 bases lining up with TRBD1. Germline loops: CDR1 SNHLY, CDR2 FYNNEI. CDR3 length: 15 residues. Germline trimming cut 6 bases from V and 1 base from J; bases unmatched to any gene: 4.

The chain links TRBV19 to TRBJ2-2; TRBD2 agrees at 8 bases. The CDR3 has 17 amino acids. Trimming took 5 bases from V and 2 from J; bases not matched to a gene: 10. Germline-derived CDR1 and CDR2 are LNHDA and SQIVND (reference sequence). The CDR3 nucleotides are TGTGCCAGTAGTTGGTTGACGGGGGGGGCAAACACCGGGGAGCTGTTTTTT. This codes for CASSWLTGGANTGELFF.

The chain's CDR3 is CASSASGETQYF. In DNA form, the CDR3 reads TGTGCCAGCAGCGCAAGCGGCGAGACCCAGTACTTC. V usage is TRBV6-1 and J usage is TRBJ2-5, with D maybe TRBD2 (5 bases). Trimming removed 6 bases at V and 5 bases at J, with 10 bases between. The CDR3 has 12 residues. CDR1 and CDR2 (germline): MNHNS, SASEGT.

V is TRBV28 and J is TRBJ1-1; 12 bases fit TRBD1. Germline CDR1 is MDHEN and CDR2 is SYDVKM. The length of the CDR3 is 14 residues. Trimming at V came to 5 bases and at J to 11 bases, leaving 9 bases not matched to a gene. The CDR3 DNA reads TGTGCCAGCAGTACCGGGACAGGGGGCGCCCGGGCTTTCTTT. Its translation: CASSTGTGGARAFF.

This clone has more than one count but fewer than ten. V and J are TRBV7-9 and TRBJ2-1; 12 bases match TRBD2. Germline V gene sequence: CDR1 SEHNR, CDR2 FQNEAQ (reference sequence). Losses at the gene ends were 4 bases for V and 12 bases for J; bases not matched to a gene: 10. The CDR3 contains 15 residues. The CDR3 DNA reads TGTGCCAGCAGCTCAAGACTAGCGGGGGCCGACGGGCAGTTCTTC. It yields the protein CASSSRLAGADGQFF. Using reference TRBV7-9 and TRBJ2-1 for the parts outside the CDR3, the full variable domain is DTGVSQNPRHKITKRGQNVTFRCDPISEHNRLYWYRQTLGQGPEFLTYFQNEAQLEKSRLLSDRFSAERPKGSFSTLEIQRTEQGDSAMYLCASSSRLAGADGQFFGPGTRLTVL.

This clone was detected once. The chain combines TRBV5-1 with TRBJ1-4; the D gene is possibly TRBD1 (6 bases). This CDR3 has 15 residues. V lost 5 bases to trimming and J lost 7 bases, with 18 bases between them. Germline loops: CDR1 SGHRS, CDR2 YFSETQ. CDR3 amino acids: CASSTTGIYGEKLFF. The DNA of the CDR3 is TGCGCCAGCAGTACCACAGGGATTTATGGTGAAAAACTGTTTTTT. The full variable domain, with the rest looked up from reference TRBV5-1 and TRBJ1-4, is KAGVTQTPRYLIKTRGQQVTLSCSPISGHRSVSWYQQTPGQGLQFLFEYFSETQRNKGNFPGRFSGRQFSNSRSEMNVSTLELGDSALYLCASSTTGIYGEKLFFGSGTQLSVL.

This chain joins TRBV2 and TRBJ1-5; tentative D call: TRBD1 (6 bases). This CDR3 has 15 residues. Germline V gene sequence: CDR1 SNHLY, CDR2 FYNNEI. V lost 0 bases, J lost 7 bases, and 13 bases lay in between. The CDR3 region is CASSEAQGAQQPQHF. The CDR3 DNA reads as TGTGCCAGCAGTGAAGCACAGGGAGCCCAACAGCCCCAGCATTTT.

V and J are TRBV7-2 and TRBJ2-1; D unclear. The CDR3 runs to 16 residues. Germline lookup yields CDR1 SGHTA and CDR2 FQGNSA. The ends were cut back, 1 base at V and 2 bases at J, with 12 bases in the middle. CDR3 nucleotide sequence: TGTGCCAGCAGCTTAGGTCCCCCCAGAACCTACAATGAGCAGTTCTTC. Amino acids: CASSLGPPRTYNEQFF.

There are a few counts of this clone. This chain links TRBV10-2 with TRBJ2-7; D gene unclear. V shed 0 bases and J shed 4 bases, with 7 bases lying between them. The CDR3 totals 13 residues. Germline V lookup: CDR1 WSHSY, CDR2 SAAADI. DNA of the CDR3: TGCGCCAGCAGTGAGTCAGGCGGATACGAGCAGTACTTC. Its translation: CASSESGGYEQYF.

The chain carries TRBV19 and TRBJ1-1; perhaps TRBD1 as D (5 bases). CDR1 and CDR2 from the germline V gene are LNHDA and SQIVND (reference sequence). The CDR3 runs to 14 residues. The V end lost 7 bases, the J end lost 4 bases, and 16 bases lay between the germline ends. The DNA for the CDR3 is TGTGCCAGTACAATGGGGCTGCTGACCACTGAAGCTTTCTTT. As protein: CASTMGLLTTEAFF. Looking up the rest from reference TRBV19 and TRBJ1-1 gives the full variable domain: DGGITQSPKYLFRKEGQNVTLSCEQNLNHDAMYWYRQDPGQGLRLIYYSQIVNDFQKGDIAEGYSVSREKKESFPLTVTSAQKNPTAFYLCASTMGLLTTEAFFGQGTRLTVV.

The chain uses TRBV6-5 and TRBJ2-3; TRBD1 agrees at 8 bases. The CDR3 has 14 residues. V lost 6 bases to trimming and J lost 2 bases; unmatched junction nucleotides: 4. CDR1 is MNHEY and CDR2 is SVGAGI in the germline V gene. CDR3 in amino acids: CASSPGQATDTQYF. CDR3 DNA: TGTGCCAGCAGCCCGGGACAGGCCACAGATACGCAGTATTTT.

The chain employs TRBV6-1 and TRBJ2-3; 8 bases are a match to TRBD1. V shed 3 bases and J 0 bases; nucleotides not matched to a gene: 5. CDR1 is MNHNS, CDR2 SASEGT, per germline. CDR3 length equals 16 residues. CDR3 nucleotide sequence: TGTGCCAGCAGTGACCGGGGACAGGATAGCACAGATACGCAGTATTTT. This gives the protein CASSDRGQDSTDTQYF.

This chain links TRBV4-1 with TRBJ2-1; TRBD1 matches 7 bases. The germline CDR1 and CDR2 sequences are MGHRA and YSYEKL. There are 14 residues in the CDR3. J was trimmed by 10 bases and V by 1 base; bases with no gene match: 7. This CDR3 reads CASSQGEGGREQFF. The CDR3, as DNA: TGCGCCAGCAGCCAAGGGGAAGGGGGCCGGGAGCAGTTCTTC.

This chain links TRBV7-9 with TRBJ2-1, with TRBD1 as a possible D gene (6 bases). This CDR3 contains 11 residues. Germline V gene lookup returns CDR1 SEHNR and CDR2 FQNEAQ (reference sequence). The V end was cut by 5 bases, the J end by 12 bases, with 11 bases between. This CDR3 reads CASSRQERQFF. In DNA form, the CDR3 reads TGTGCCAGCAGCCGACAGGAACGGCAGTTCTTC.

This chain uses TRBV28 with TRBJ1-5; 10 bases align to TRBD1. The junction had 14 bases not matched to a gene; V was cut back by 6 bases and J by 15 bases. This CDR3 region has 14 residues. The V gene's germline CDR1 is MDHEN and CDR2 SYDVKM. For the CDR3, the DNA is TGTGCCAGCAGCGACAGGGGGCGCGATCGATTATGGCATTTT. Amino acid sequence: CASSDRGRDRLWHF.

The chain employs TRBV11-2 and TRBJ2-3, with 11 bases lining up with TRBD2. Germline V lookup: CDR1 SGHAT, CDR2 FQNNGV. This CDR3 is 15 amino acids long. The V gene end was trimmed by 1 base and the J gene end by 6 bases; junction bases not matched to a gene: 3. The DNA for the CDR3 is TGTGCCAGCAGCTTAGCACCTAGCGGGAGGGATACGCAGTATTTT. Translation gives CASSLAPSGRDTQYF.

In its sample, this clone was seen once. The gene calls are TRBV29-1 and TRBJ2-5, with D hard to call. The J call may be mistaken, given a closer DNA end match to TRBJ2-7. The CDR3 runs to 11 residues. Germline values: CDR1 SQVTM, CDR2 ANQGSEA. This CDR3 is CSVRSRYEQYF. CDR3 nucleotide sequence: TGCAGCGTCCGCTCCCGGTACGAGCAGTACTTC.

This clone was seen a single time. The chain carries TRBV19 and TRBJ2-5; 11 bases match TRBD2. With 5 bases clipped from V and 5 bases from J, the junction kept 10 bases outside the gene matches. Germline loops: CDR1 LNHDA, CDR2 SQIVND (reference sequence). This CDR3 spans 16 amino acids. The CDR3, as DNA: TGTGCCAGTAGTCCCCAGACTAGCGGGATAGGGGAGACCCAGTACTTC. Protein sequence: CASSPQTSGIGETQYF.